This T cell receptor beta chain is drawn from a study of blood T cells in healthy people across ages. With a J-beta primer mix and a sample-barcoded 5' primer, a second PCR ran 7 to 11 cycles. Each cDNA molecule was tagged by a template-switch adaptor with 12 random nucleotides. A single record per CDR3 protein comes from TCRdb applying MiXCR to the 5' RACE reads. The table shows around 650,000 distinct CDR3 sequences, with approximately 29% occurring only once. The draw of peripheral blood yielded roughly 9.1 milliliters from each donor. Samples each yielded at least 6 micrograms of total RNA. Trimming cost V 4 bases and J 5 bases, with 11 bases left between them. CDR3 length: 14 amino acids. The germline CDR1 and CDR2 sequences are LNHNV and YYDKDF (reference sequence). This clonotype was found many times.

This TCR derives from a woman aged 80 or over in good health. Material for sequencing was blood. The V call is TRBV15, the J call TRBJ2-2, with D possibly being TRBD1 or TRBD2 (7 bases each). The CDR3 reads CATSTRGGTGELFF. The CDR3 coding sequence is TGTGCCACCAGCACCAGGGGGGGGACCGGGGAGCTGTTTTTT.